Shown below are 18 T cell receptor beta chains from a single sample sequenced in a study of blood T cell repertoires in COVID-19. TCRdb keeps only in-frame clones here, not all; method: immunoSEQ multiplex PCR. The sample yields just under 45,000 clones, approximately 87% seen once. The sample consisted of peripheral blood. These receptors came from a man aged 40-55 years with COVID-19, enrolled during active disease.

This chain joins TRBV10-2 and TRBJ2-7, with D hard to call. Trimming left V 6 bases short and J 2 bases short, with 5 bases between. The CDR3 contains 11 residues. Germline CDR1 is WSHSY and CDR2 is SAAADI. As DNA, the CDR3 is TGCGCCAGCAGCTTAGCCTACGAGCAGTACTTC. Its protein product is CASSLAYEQYF.

The chain recombines TRBV19 with TRBJ2-3, with 9 bases matching TRBD1. Germline V gene data show CDR1 as LNHDA and CDR2 as SQIVND (reference sequence). The CDR3 extends over 15 amino acids. The trim removed 5 bases at V and 0 bases at J, leaving 3 bases unmatched. The CDR3 spells CASSAGQGSTDTQYF. As DNA, the CDR3 is TGTGCCAGTAGTGCGGGACAGGGAAGCACAGATACGCAGTATTTT.

The chain links TRBV30 to TRBJ1-6, with TRBD1 as a possible D gene (6 bases). Germline CDR1 is GTSNPN and CDR2 is SVGIG (reference sequence). Deletions cut 3 bases from V and 9 bases from J, with 15 bases between. CDR3 size: 14 residues. CDR3 amino acids: CAWRAGGEISPLHF. CDR3 DNA sequence: TGTGCCTGGAGAGCGGGGGGCGAAATTTCACCCCTCCACTTT.

With respect to this clone: One junction end disagrees with the germline gene, perhaps due to a read error. The chain carries TRBV11-2 and TRBJ1-2, with TRBD1 as a possible D gene (6 bases). The CDR3 length is 15 residues. Germline CDR1 SGHAT, CDR2 FQNNGV. CDR3 loop: CASSLEDSSNYGYTF. CDR3 in DNA: TGTGCCAGCAGCCTAGAGGACAGTTCTAACTATGGCTACACCTTC.

This sequence joins TRBV29-1 and TRBJ1-2; no definite D call. The CDR3 loop spans 13 amino acids. Trimming stripped 5 bases from V and 0 bases from J, with 10 bases between. The V gene's germline CDR1 is SQVTM and CDR2 ANQGSEA. The CDR3 region is CSVSGRANYGYTF. For the CDR3, the DNA is TGCAGCGTTTCGGGGAGAGCTAACTATGGCTACACCTTC.

The chain has TRBV9 and TRBJ2-7; TRBD2 agrees at 9 bases. The CDR3 has 15 residues. Germline V gene lookup returns CDR1 SGDLS and CDR2 YYNGEE. Trimming at V came to 0 bases and at J to 4 bases, leaving 5 bases not matched to a gene. CDR3 residues: CASSVEAGGLYEQYF. The CDR3 nucleotides read TGTGCCAGCAGCGTAGAAGCGGGAGGATTGTACGAGCAGTACTTC.

This rearrangement joins TRBV5-1 to TRBJ2-3; a possible D gene is TRBD1 (5 bases). Germline CDR1 and CDR2: SGHRS and YFSETQ. The CDR3 is 16 amino acids. V shed 4 bases and J shed 2 bases, with 17 bases lying between them. The CDR3 spells CASSPGLSRNTDTQYF. The DNA of the CDR3 is TGCGCCAGCAGCCCAGGGCTCTCCAGGAACACAGATACGCAGTATTTT.

This clone has a single count. At one of its ends the junction is not consistent with the germline gene, which may arise from a read error. The chain combines TRBV6-4 with TRBJ1-2, with D tentatively TRBD1 (5 bases). The CDR3 is 13 residues long. CDR1 and CDR2 from the germline V gene are MRHNA and SNTAGT. This CDR3 reads CTSRAGILYGYTF. CDR3 sequence (DNA): TGTACCAGCAGGGCAGGGATTCTGTATGGCTACACCTTC.

This rearrangement joins TRBV3-1 (or the pseudogene TRBV3-2) to TRBJ1-2; tentative D call: TRBD1 (6 bases). This CDR3 has 14 amino acids. Germline assignment: CDR1 LGHDT and CDR2 YNNKEL (reference sequence). Trimming took off 4 bases at V and 5 bases at J, with 14 bases between the two ends. CDR3 sequence reads: CASSLGGAGYGYTF. The CDR3 nucleotides are TGTGCCAGCAGCCTAGGGGGGGCCGGATATGGCTACACCTTC.

The V call is TRBV11-3, the J call TRBJ1-2; perhaps TRBD1 as D (5 bases). Germline V gives CDR1 SGHNT, CDR2 YENEEA. V gave up 2 bases and J gave up 5 bases, with 15 bases separating them. The CDR3 covers 15 residues. The CDR3 region has the DNA TGTGCCAGCAGCTTAAGAGGTCAGGGCGCTTATGGCTACACCTTC. Its protein is CASSLRGQGAYGYTF.

This rearrangement joins TRBV7-6 to TRBJ2-3; D possibly corresponds to TRBD2 (6 bases). V was clipped by 0 bases and J by 0 bases, with 10 bases between them. This CDR3 has 16 amino acids. From germline, CDR1 is SGHVS and CDR2 FNYEAQ. This chain's CDR3 is CASSLAVGGSTDTQYF. As DNA, the CDR3 is TGTGCCAGCAGCTTAGCGGTGGGGGGTAGCACAGATACGCAGTATTTT.

The chain joins TRBV9 to TRBJ1-2; no definite D call. Per germline, CDR1 SGDLS and CDR2 YYNGEE. The CDR3 extends over 13 amino acids. Trimming took 3 bases from V and 0 from J, leaving 6 bases between them. The CDR3 is CASSEAANYGYTF. The CDR3 DNA is TGTGCCAGCAGCGAGGCGGCTAACTATGGCTACACCTTC.

This clone was counted a few times. The chain combines TRBV6-1 with TRBJ1-3; D not resolved. Germline CDR1 and CDR2: MNHNS and SASEGT. V gave up 3 bases and J gave up 0 bases, with 6 bases separating them. The CDR3 spans 14 residues. CDR3 in amino acids: CASSDPFSGNTIYF. DNA of the CDR3: TGTGCCAGCAGTGACCCATTCTCTGGAAACACCATATATTTT.

The CDR3 DNA sequence: TGTGCCAGTTCGATCGGGGTGAACACTGAAGCTTTCTTT. It yields the protein CASSIGVNTEAFF. The V gene is TRBV2, the J gene TRBJ1-1; D is unresolved. Germline loops: CDR1 SNHLY, CDR2 FYNNEI. The V end was cut by 9 bases, the J end by 0 bases, with 11 bases between. This CDR3 region has 13 residues. Complete variable domain (other parts from reference TRBV2 and TRBJ1-1): EPEVTQTPSHQVTQMGQEVILRCVPISNHLYFYWYRQILGQKVEFLVSFYNNEISEKSEIFDDQFSVERPDGSNFTLKIRSTKLEDSAMYFCASSIGVNTEAFFGQGTRLTVV.

CDR3 region: CASSIYSRGAFF. CDR3 nucleotides: TGTGCCAGCAGTATCTACTCACGGGGAGCTTTCTTT. The chain links TRBV6-5 to TRBJ1-1; D call uncertain. Per the germline V gene, CDR1 is MNHEY and CDR2 is SVGAGI. The CDR3 has 12 amino acids. V was cut by 5 bases and J by 10 bases, with 14 bases left in between.

This clone was recorded a few times. The CDR3 DNA reads as TGCAGCGTCGTGACAGGGGCCGGTACGGATGGCTACACCTTC. Translating gives CSVVTGAGTDGYTF. The chain employs TRBV29-1 and TRBJ1-2, with 8 bases matching TRBD1. The CDR3 loop spans 14 amino acids. Germline V CDR1 and CDR2: SQVTM, ANQGSEA. V lost 6 bases, J lost 6 bases, and 12 bases stayed unmatched.

The rearrangement links TRBV7-9 to TRBJ2-5, with 7 bases that match TRBD1. CDR3 size: 16 residues. J gave up 5 bases and V 6 bases, and 15 bases lay outside the gene matches. Per the germline V gene, CDR1 is SEHNR and CDR2 is FQNEAQ (reference sequence). The DNA of the CDR3 is TGTGCCAGCAGTCCACGACAGGGAGCTAACGTGGAGACCCAGTACTTC. The encoded protein is CASSPRQGANVETQYF.

The rearrangement joins TRBV2 to TRBJ1-2; D is perhaps TRBD1 (6 bases). The CDR3 sequence is 15 residues long. The V end lost 7 bases, the J end lost 0 bases, and 15 bases lay between the germline ends. Germline loops: CDR1 SNHLY, CDR2 FYNNEI. CDR3 amino acids: CASTDRGGTNYGYTF. In DNA form, the CDR3 reads TGTGCCAGCACGGATAGGGGGGGAACTAACTATGGCTACACCTTC.